This passage covers 25 T cell receptor beta chains from one sample sequenced in a study of tumor-infiltrating lymphocytes in primary liver carcinoma. Synthesis of TCR beta cDNA was carried out from 450 to 650 ng total RNA with a constant-region primer. Slightly modified ARM-PCR with three nested multiplex PCR rounds yielded TCR beta libraries. The first two PCR rounds used TRBV1-TRBV30 forward primers with a C-beta reverse primer, 10 to 11 cycles each. TCRdb independently ran MiXCR on the multiplex PCR reads; one entry per CDR3 protein. Among 25,000 to 35,000 distinct CDR3 sequences listed, over 65% were seen once. Unsorted bulk tissue, 20-30 mg of it, served as the source for co-extraction of RNA and DNA. Material for sequencing was liver tumor tissue from sampling region 5. Subset meaning: tumor region T5, tumor centre. These receptors were taken from a man in his forties with primary liver carcinoma and hepatitis B virus infection.

Concerning this clonotype itself: The junction departs from the called germline gene at one end, perhaps through a read error. The V gene is TRBV12-3 or TRBV12-4, the J gene TRBJ2-1, with D hard to call. The CDR3 loop spans 14 amino acids. The CDR3 DNA is TGTGCTAGCAGTGTGGATGGGTTGGTGTCGGTTGAGTTCTTC. Translated, it gives CASSVDGLVSVEFF.

Worth noting for this clonotype: A much larger clone differs from this one at a single base, so this may be a read error. This chain connects TRBV11-2 to TRBJ2-1; no reliable D call. From germline, CDR1 is SGHAT and CDR2 FQNNGV. The CDR3 runs 16 residues. CDR3 nucleotides: TGTGCCAGCAGCCGGAACCATAGGATGGGCTACAATGAGCGGTTCTTC. Translation: CASSRNHRMGYNERFF.

Many counts were recorded for this clonotype. This chain links TRBV11-1 with TRBJ1-4; D remains unclear. The CDR3 is 17 residues long. Germline lookup yields CDR1 SGHAT and CDR2 FQDESV (reference sequence). V lost 3 bases and J lost 6, with 20 bases in between. The chain's CDR3 is CASSFHVGNRRDEKLFF. The CDR3 DNA follows: TGTGCCAGCAGCTTCCATGTTGGAAACCGAAGGGATGAAAAACTGTTTTTT. The full variable domain, its missing parts supplied by reference TRBV11-1 and TRBJ1-4, is EAEVAQSPRYKITEKSQAVAFWCDPISGHATLYWYRQILGQGPELLVQFQDESVVDDSQLPKDRFSAERLKGVDSTLKIQPAELGDSAMYLCASSFHVGNRRDEKLFFGSGTQLSVL.

Only one count was recorded for this clonotype. The junction departs from germline at one end; a sequencing error may be responsible. This chain connects TRBV4-2 to TRBJ2-1, with D unresolved. This CDR3 comprises 14 residues. Per germline, CDR1 LGHNA and CDR2 YNFKEQ. In DNA, the CDR3 is TGTGCCAGCAGTCTAGGGTACAGCGACAATGAGCATTTCTTC. This encodes CASSLGYSDNEHFF.

Comments on this clonotype: With a much larger clone just one base away, this may be a read error. This chain connects TRBV7-3 to TRBJ2-5; TRBD1 matches 8 bases. Germline-derived CDR1 and CDR2 are SGHTA and FQGTGA. The CDR3 loop spans 15 amino acids. Losses at the gene ends were 6 bases for V and 9 bases for J; bases not matched to a gene: 15. CDR3 nucleotide sequence: TGTGCCAGCAGTCCAGGGGGCGCGAGAATCGAGGCCCAGTACTTC. Translating gives CASSPGGARIEAQYF. Based on the CDR3 plus reference TRBV7-3 and TRBJ2-5, the full variable domain is GAGVSQTPSNKVTEKGKYVELRCDPISGHTALYWYRQSLGQGPEFLIYFQGTGAADDSGLPNDRFFAVRPEGSVSTLKIQRTERGDSAVYLCASSPGGARIEAQYFGPGTRLLVL.

V is TRBV6-5 and J is TRBJ2-3; 8 positions match TRBD2. From germline, CDR1 is MNHEY and CDR2 SVGAGI. The CDR3 has 16 residues. V shed 5 bases and J 5 bases; nucleotides not matched to a gene: 12. The CDR3 here is CASSLSWAGGRDTQYF. DNA of the CDR3: TGTGCCAGCAGTCTATCTTGGGCGGGAGGAAGAGATACGCAGTATTTT.

This clonotype was seen only once. The V and J genes are TRBV11-1 and TRBJ2-3; D unclear. CDR1 SGHAT and CDR2 FQDESV come from the germline V gene (reference sequence). V lost 4 bases and J 1 base, leaving 9 bases between the germline ends. This CDR3 is 14 amino acids long. The CDR3 DNA is TGTGCCAGCAGCTCCGGGCAGGGCACAGATACGCAGTATTTT. It encodes CASSSGQGTDTQYF.

As regards this clonotype: The junction departs from the called germline gene at one end, perhaps through a read error. The chain recombines TRBV6-1 with TRBJ2-3; possibly TRBD1 or TRBD2 for D (5 bases each). This CDR3 spans 12 amino acids. Germline CDR1 and CDR2: MNHNS and SASEGT. In nucleotides, the CDR3 is TGTGCTAGCAGTGAAGTGGGGGAAACATGGCATTTT. It yields the protein CASSEVGETWHF.

V and J are TRBV6-1 and TRBJ2-7; D perhaps matches TRBD2 (6 bases). Looked up from germline, CDR1 is MNHNS and CDR2 is SASEGT. This CDR3 has 13 amino acids. The CDR3 loop reads CVTGVLPSYEQYF. CDR3 nucleotides: TGTGTCACGGGGGTCCTACCCTCCTACGAGCAGTACTTC.

This clonotype occurred many times. The chain is built from TRBV6-2 or TRBV6-3 and TRBJ1-1, with 9 nucleotides matching TRBD1. Germline V gene sequence: CDR1 MNHEY, CDR2 SVGEGT. V shed 6 bases and J 1 base; nucleotides not matched to a gene: 9. The CDR3 is 16 residues long. CDR3 sequence: CASRRADRGENTEAFF. CDR3 DNA sequence: TGTGCCAGCAGACGAGCCGACAGGGGGGAGAACACTGAAGCTTTCTTT.

The table lists this clonotype with many counts. This chain joins TRBV6-2 or TRBV6-3 and TRBJ2-2; 13 bases line up with TRBD2. CDR3 length: 18 residues. Germline V gives CDR1 MNHEY, CDR2 SVGEGT. The trim removed 6 bases at V and 1 base at J, leaving 8 bases unmatched. In DNA form, the CDR3 reads TGTGCCAGCAGCTCCGGACTAGCGGGAGTAGGGAACACCGGGGAGCTGTTTTTT. This codes for CASSSGLAGVGNTGELFF.

This rearrangement joins TRBV29-1 to TRBJ2-3; D gene unclear. The CDR3 extends over 13 amino acids. Between the trimmed V and J ends, which lost 5 bases and 1 base, there was a span of 10 bases. Per germline, CDR1 SQVTM and CDR2 ANQGSEA. CDR3 coding DNA: TGCAGCGTTCCACACCCCGGCACAGATACGCAGTATTTT. As protein: CSVPHPGTDTQYF.

About this clonotype: Given a much more abundant clone one base away, this may be a read error. The gene calls are TRBV2 and TRBJ2-7; possible D gene TRBD2, 5 bases. The CDR3 runs 14 residues. CDR1 and CDR2 (germline): SNHLY, FYNNEI. Trimming pared 5 bases from V and 3 bases from J, leaving 14 bases between. CDR3 bases: TGTGCCAGCAGTAGCGGAAACCTCAACTACGAGCAGTACTTC. Its protein product is CASSSGNLNYEQYF.

Turning to this clonotype: One end of the junction fails to match germline, which may point to a read error. The CDR3 reads CASSEPPGQRLSGANVMTF. DNA of the CDR3: TGTGCCAGCAGCGAGCCTCCGGGACAGCGGCTCTCTGGGGCCAACGTCATGACCTTC. The chain uses TRBV11-2 and TRBJ2-6; 7 bases are shared with TRBD1. The CDR3 sequence is 19 residues long. In germline, CDR1 is SGHAT, CDR2 FQNNGV.

This chain connects TRBV19 to TRBJ2-7; 11 nucleotides agree with TRBD2. CDR1 is LNHDA and CDR2 is SQIVND in the germline V gene (reference sequence). V was clipped by 5 bases and J by 6 bases; unmatched bases: 6. The CDR3 loop spans 14 amino acids. In nucleotides, the CDR3 is TGTGCCAGTAGTGGAACTAGCGGGAGTGGCGAGCAGTACTTC. Translating it yields CASSGTSGSGEQYF.

Note on this clonotype: A much larger clone lies a single base off, so this may be a read error. The chain uses TRBV7-3 and TRBJ2-5, with TRBD1 matching over 8 bases. CDR3 length: 15 amino acids. Germline lookup yields CDR1 SGHTA and CDR2 FQGTGA. The CDR3 loop is CPSSPGGARIETQYF. In nucleotides, the CDR3 is TGTCCCAGCAGTCCAGGGGGCGCGAGAATCGAGACCCAGTACTTC.

There are a few counts of this clonotype. Being one base from a much bigger clone, this may be a read error. The V call is TRBV24-1, the J call TRBJ2-1; 11 positions match TRBD1. The CDR3 covers 17 residues. The germline V gene encodes CDR1 KGHDR and CDR2 SFDVKD. J lost 5 bases, V lost 0 bases, and 5 bases had no gene match. The CDR3 here is CATSDLHRDRGDNEQFF. The CDR3, as DNA: TGTGCCACCAGTGATTTGCACCGGGACAGGGGGGACAATGAGCAGTTCTTC.

Points on this clonotype: A much larger clonotype is one base distant, so this may be a read error. This chain links TRBV7-8 with TRBJ2-7, with D perhaps given as TRBD1 or TRBD2 (5 bases each). Trimming took 5 bases from V and 3 from J, leaving 20 bases between them. This CDR3 contains 16 residues. Germline-derived CDR1 and CDR2 are SGHVS and FQNEAQ. The CDR3 nucleotides are TGTGCCAGCAGCGCCCCCCGGGGCCTCACCCTCTACGAGCAGTACTTC. As protein: CASSAPRGLTLYEQYF.

V gene TRBV6-2 or TRBV6-3 combines with J gene TRBJ2-2; D perhaps matches TRBD1 (6 bases). Looked up from germline, CDR1 is MNHEY and CDR2 is SVGEGT. This CDR3 contains 14 residues. In DNA, the CDR3 is TGTTCCACCAAACAGGGAGTAAACACCGGGGAGCTGTTTTTT. It encodes CSTKQGVNTGELFF.

The count of this clonotype is one. At one boundary the junction diverges from the germline segment, which might be a read error. The V gene is TRBV12-3 or TRBV12-4, the J gene TRBJ1-1; no firm D call. This CDR3 contains 14 residues. CDR3 DNA sequence: TGTGCCAGCAGTTTACTGCCAGATGGCACTGAAGCTTTGTTT. The encoded protein is CASSLLPDGTEALF.

V gene TRBV2 combines with J gene TRBJ2-1; the D gene is possibly TRBD2 (6 bases). Trimming cost V 9 bases and J 8 bases, with 14 bases left between them. This CDR3 spans 12 amino acids. Germline CDR1 and CDR2: SNHLY and FYNNEI. For the CDR3, the DNA is TGTGCCAGTACGACGGGGGAGGATGAGCAGTTCTTC. This sequence encodes CASTTGEDEQFF.

This clonotype showed up just once. The genes are TRBV18 and TRBJ2-5, with 7 positions matching TRBD1. The germline gives CDR1 KGHSH, CDR2 LQKENI. This CDR3 has 16 residues. V gave up 5 bases and J gave up 5 bases; unmatched junction bases: 14. CDR3: CASSSPETGSSETQYF. CDR3 DNA sequence: TGTGCCAGCTCATCTCCCGAGACAGGGTCCTCGGAGACCCAGTACTTC.

The chain links TRBV30 to TRBJ1-2, with 10 bases aligning to TRBD1. CDR1 and CDR2 from the germline V gene are GTSNPN and SVGIG (reference sequence). CDR3 length equals 15 residues. V dropped 8 bases and J dropped 3; count of bases not matched to a gene: 12. This chain's CDR3 is CARYYGTGDDYGYTF. The CDR3 DNA sequence: TGTGCCCGGTACTACGGGACAGGGGATGACTATGGCTACACCTTC.

Of note for this clonotype: One end of the junction does not line up with germline, which may come from a read error. The chain carries TRBV6-5 and TRBJ2-7; weak D call: TRBD1 (6 bases). The length of the CDR3 is 15 residues. Germline CDR1 reads MNHEY; CDR2 reads SVGAGI. The CDR3 sequence is CASSYSRCAGVEQYF. CDR3 bases: TGTGCCAGCAGTTACTCGAGGTGTGCAGGGGTTGAGCAGTACTTT.

V gene TRBV6-5 combines with J gene TRBJ2-7; D not certain. The length of the CDR3 is 15 residues. Looked up from germline, CDR1 is MNHEY and CDR2 is SVGAGI. CDR3 nucleotide sequence: TGTGTCAGGAGTTACTCCGGTAGAAACTCCTACGAGCAGTACTTC. Amino acids: CVRSYSGRNSYEQYF.